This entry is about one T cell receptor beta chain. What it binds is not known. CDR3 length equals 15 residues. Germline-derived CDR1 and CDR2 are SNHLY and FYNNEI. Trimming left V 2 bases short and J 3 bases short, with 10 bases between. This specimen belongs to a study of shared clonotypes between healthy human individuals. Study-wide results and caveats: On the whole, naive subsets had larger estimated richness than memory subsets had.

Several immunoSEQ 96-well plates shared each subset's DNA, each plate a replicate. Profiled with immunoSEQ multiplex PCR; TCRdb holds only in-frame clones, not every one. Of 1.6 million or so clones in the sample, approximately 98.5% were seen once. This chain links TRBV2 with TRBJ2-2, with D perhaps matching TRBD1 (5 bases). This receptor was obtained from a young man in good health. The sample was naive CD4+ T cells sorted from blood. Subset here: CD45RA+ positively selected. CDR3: CASSEKQEDTGELFF. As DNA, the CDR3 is TGTGCCAGCAGTGAAAAACAGGAAGACACCGGGGAGCTGTTTTTT. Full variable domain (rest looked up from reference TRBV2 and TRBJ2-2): EPEVTQTPSHQVTQMGQEVILRCVPISNHLYFYWYRQILGQKVEFLVSFYNNEISEKSEIFDDQFSVERPDGSNFTLKIRSTKLEDSAMYFCASSEKQEDTGELFFGEGSRLTVL.